These T cell receptor beta chains were read from a single sample in a study of OX40 agonist ivuxolimab in advanced cancers. Here immunoSEQ multiplex PCR was the method, and the copy in TCRdb shows in-frame clones only, minus some. Among around 50,000 clones, approximately 90% were seen once, and the ten largest hold about 12%. This sample comprised CD4+ or CD8+ T cells sorted from blood, obtained in a trial of the OX40 agonist ivuxolimab. All receptors come from an adult with an advanced solid tumor such as melanoma, head and neck, liver or kidney cancer. Each CDR3 is given with its conserved first and last residue. A D gene is named only where the DNA matches it firmly. Not every row has a clone size; where given, it reads once, few, many or a size class.

v_gene,d_gene,j_gene,abundance,CDR3nt,CDR3aa
TRBV18,NA,TRBJ2-7,NA,TGTGCCAGCTCAGGAATCCCGGGTCCCTACGAGCAGTACTTC,CASSGIPGPYEQYF
TRBV7-6,NA,TRBJ2-3,NA,TGTGCCAGCAGCCCAAACGTACGAGATGGAGATACGCAGTATTTT,CASSPNVRDGDTQYF
TRBV4-2,NA,TRBJ1-1,NA,TGTGCCAGCAGCCAGCTGGAGTCGGCGGGCACTGAAGCTTTCTTT,CASSQLESAGTEAFF
TRBV23-1,TRBD1,TRBJ1-5,NA,TGCGCCAGCAGTCACCACAGGGGGCGCTTGGAGCCCCAGCATTTT,CASSHHRGRLEPQHF
TRBV19,NA,TRBJ1-5,NA,TGTGCCAGTAGTATAGGGCAGGGGAGCAATCAGCCCCAGCATTTT,CASSIGQGSNQPQHF
TRBV21-1,NA,TRBJ2-5,NA,TGTGCCAGCCTACAGGGAGGCGAGGAGACCCAGTACTTC,CASLQGGEETQYF
TRBV13,NA,TRBJ1-1,NA,TGTGCCAGCAGCCAGGACACTGAAGCTTTCTTT,CASSQDTEAFF
TRBV2,TRBD1,TRBJ1-1,NA,TGTGCCAGCAGAGCTACAGGGGGAGGGGTAAACACTGAAGCTTTCTTT,CASRATGGGVNTEAFF
TRBV19,NA,TRBJ1-3,NA,TGTGCCAGTGCGGATTGGGAGGGAAACACCATATATTTT,CASADWEGNTIYF
TRBV7-9,TRBD1,TRBJ1-2,NA,TGTGCCAGCAGCATCGACAGGGTGATAAACTATGGCTACACCTTC,CASSIDRVINYGYTF
TRBV6-5,NA,TRBJ1-2,NA,TGTGCCAGCAGTTTTTCTGGGACCTCTGGCTACACCTTC,CASSFSGTSGYTF
TRBV13,TRBD2,TRBJ2-1,NA,TGTGCCAGCAGCCCCCCGGGACTAGCGGGAAATGAGCAGTTCTTC,CASSPPGLAGNEQFF
TRBV6-6,NA,TRBJ2-7,NA,TGTGCCAGCAGCTCGACCCGTCTTGCGGGACAGTACTTC,CASSSTRLAGQYF
TRBV6-4,NA,TRBJ2-1,medium-sized,TGTGCCAGCAGTGCCCGGGACTCAACCAATGAGCAGTTCTTC,CASSARDSTNEQFF
TRBV28,NA,TRBJ1-5,NA,TGTGCCAGCAGTTCGATCGACTTCAATCAGCCCCAGCATTTT,CASSSIDFNQPQHF
TRBV4-1,NA,TRBJ1-5,NA,TGCGCCAGCAGCCAAGAGAACACCCGAGATCAGCCCCAGCATTTT,CASSQENTRDQPQHF
TRBV14,NA,TRBJ1-4,few,TGTGCCAGCAGCCAAGGAATAGGGGACCATGAAAAACTGTTTTTT,CASSQGIGDHEKLFF
TRBV6-5,TRBD2,TRBJ2-2,NA,TGTGCCAGCAGTTCGACTAGCGGGAGGGTCACCGGGGAGCTGTTTTTT,CASSSTSGRVTGELFF
TRBV4-2,NA,TRBJ2-1,NA,TGTGCCAGCAGCCAAGGGACTGGACGAACCTACAATGAGCAGTTCTTC,CASSQGTGRTYNEQFF
TRBV6-1,NA,TRBJ1-6,NA,TGTGCCAGCAGTGCCCTTACTGGAGGGATTTATTCACCCCTCCACTTT,CASSALTGGIYSPLHF
TRBV6-1,NA,TRBJ2-1,NA,TGTGCCAGCAGTAACACGGATATTTACAATGAGCAGTTCTTC,CASSNTDIYNEQFF
TRBV7-9,NA,TRBJ2-1,NA,TGTGCCAGCAGCCTTGAATCCCGTGAGCAGTTCTTC,CASSLESREQFF
TRBV6-5,NA,TRBJ2-6,few,TGTGCCAGCAGTTACTCGACAGGCTCTGGGGCCAACGTCCTGACTTTC,CASSYSTGSGANVLTF
TRBV6-4,NA,TRBJ1-2,NA,TGTGCCAGCACTCCGGGACGGGGCTACACCTTC,CASTPGRGYTF
TRBV5-4,NA,TRBJ2-1,NA,TGTGCCAGCAGCCCCGAGGGGTACAATGAGCAGTTCTTC,CASSPEGYNEQFF
TRBV10-3,TRBD1,TRBJ1-1,NA,TGTGCCATCTACCCCGACAGGGGGCCAGATACTGAAGCTTTCTTT,CAIYPDRGPDTEAFF
TRBV19,NA,TRBJ1-1,NA,TGTGCCAGTAGGTCTGCAATGAACACTGAAGCTTTCTTT,CASRSAMNTEAFF
TRBV28,NA,TRBJ1-2,once,TGTGCCAGCAGTTTACCAGGATACCCTGGCTACACCTTC,CASSLPGYPGYTF
TRBV7-9,TRBD2,TRBJ2-5,NA,TGTGCCAGCAGGGGACTAGCGGGAGATGGAGAGACCCAGTACTTC,CASRGLAGDGETQYF
TRBV2,NA,TRBJ2-7,NA,TGTGTCAGGGGAGACTCCCCGGACGAGCAGTACTTC,CVRGDSPDEQYF
TRBV19,NA,TRBJ1-1,NA,TGTGCCAGTAGTATGGCAGCCATTATGAACACTGAAGCTTTCTTT,CASSMAAIMNTEAFF
TRBV28,NA,TRBJ1-1,NA,TGTGCCAGCAGTTTAGAGGACACCTCCACAGCTTTCTTT,CASSLEDTSTAFF
TRBV4-3,TRBD2,TRBJ2-1,NA,TGCGCCAGCAGCCATGGACTAGGACGATCCAATGAGCAGTTCTTC,CASSHGLGRSNEQFF
TRBV28,NA,TRBJ1-3,NA,TGTGCCAGCCTCCAACATAGGTTTAGCTCTGGAAACACCATATATTTT,CASLQHRFSSGNTIYF
TRBV29-1,NA,TRBJ2-1,NA,TGCAGCGTTGAAGGGACTGTTACCTACAATGAGCAGTTCTTC,CSVEGTVTYNEQFF
TRBV4-3,NA,TRBJ1-4,few,TGCGCCAGCAGCCAAGATTGGGGTGATTCTAATGAAAAACTGTTTTTT,CASSQDWGDSNEKLFF
TRBV2,NA,TRBJ1-3,once,TGTGCCAGCAGTGGGACCACCTTTGGAAACACCATATATTTT,CASSGTTFGNTIYF
TRBV7-3,TRBD2,TRBJ2-2,NA,TGTGCCAGCAGCCTCACAAGCGGGGGCACCGGGGAGCTGTTTTTT,CASSLTSGGTGELFF
TRBV5-6,NA,TRBJ1-3,NA,TGTGCCAGCAGCTTGGCCGGGGATTCTGGAAACACCATATATTTT,CASSLAGDSGNTIYF